This paragraph covers one TCR beta chain sequence. The target antigen is unknown. Method: immunoSEQ multiplex PCR; TCRdb's copy keeps in-frame clones and lacks some. The sample records about 170,000 clones, roughly 92% being singletons. These data come from a study of T cell responses to AZD1222 COVID-19 vaccine. Study-wide results and caveats: Donors were chiefly white British, with a greater number of females, and clonal diversity was perhaps underestimated. Only after the peak T cell response were repertoires sampled. Baseline serostatus was positive in only a handful of AZD1222 recipients. Across the whole spike, CD4 TCRs peaked at regions 160-218 and 743-854.

Germline CDR1 and CDR2: MNHEY and SMNVEV (reference sequence). The CDR3 covers 13 residues. Trimming stripped 6 bases from V and 5 bases from J, with 11 bases between. This receptor was obtained from an adult in good health. V gene TRBV27 combines with J gene TRBJ2-1; D ambiguous. The material was peripheral blood, obtained on day 0 of AZD1222 vaccination. CDR3 DNA: TGTGCCAGCAGCCGCCGACCCCACAATGAGCAGTTCTTC. Protein: CASSRRPHNEQFF.